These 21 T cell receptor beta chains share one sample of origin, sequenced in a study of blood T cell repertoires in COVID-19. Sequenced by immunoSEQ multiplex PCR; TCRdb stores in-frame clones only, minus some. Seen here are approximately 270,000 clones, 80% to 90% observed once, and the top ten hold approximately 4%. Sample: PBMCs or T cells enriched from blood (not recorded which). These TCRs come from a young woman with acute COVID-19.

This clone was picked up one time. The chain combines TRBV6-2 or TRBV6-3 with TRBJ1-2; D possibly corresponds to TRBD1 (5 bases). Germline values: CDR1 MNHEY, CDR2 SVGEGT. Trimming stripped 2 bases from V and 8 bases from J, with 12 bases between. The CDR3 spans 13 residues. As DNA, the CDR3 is TGTGCCAGCAGTTACCCCGGGACTAGAGGCTACACCTTC. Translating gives CASSYPGTRGYTF.

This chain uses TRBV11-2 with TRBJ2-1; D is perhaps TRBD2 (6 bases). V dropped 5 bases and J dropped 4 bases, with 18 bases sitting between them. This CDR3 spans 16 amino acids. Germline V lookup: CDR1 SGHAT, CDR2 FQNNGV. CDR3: CASSPLVGSPYNEQFF. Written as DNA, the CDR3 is TGTGCCAGCAGCCCCCTAGTCGGGAGTCCTTACAATGAGCAGTTCTTC.

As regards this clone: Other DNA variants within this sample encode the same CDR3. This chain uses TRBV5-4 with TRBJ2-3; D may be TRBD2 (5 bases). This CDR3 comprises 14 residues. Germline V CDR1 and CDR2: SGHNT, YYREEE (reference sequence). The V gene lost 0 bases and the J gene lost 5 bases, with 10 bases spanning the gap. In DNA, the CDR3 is TGTGCCAGCAGCTTGGGGCTAGCCGGAGATACGCAGTATTTT. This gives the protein CASSLGLAGDTQYF.

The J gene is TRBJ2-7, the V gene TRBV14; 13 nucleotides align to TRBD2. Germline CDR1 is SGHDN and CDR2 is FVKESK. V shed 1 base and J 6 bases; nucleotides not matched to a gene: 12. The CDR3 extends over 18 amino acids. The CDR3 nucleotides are TGTGCCAGCAGCCAAGGGAGACTAGCGGGAGGATTCGTGCCCGAGCAGTACTTC. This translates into CASSQGRLAGGFVPEQYF.

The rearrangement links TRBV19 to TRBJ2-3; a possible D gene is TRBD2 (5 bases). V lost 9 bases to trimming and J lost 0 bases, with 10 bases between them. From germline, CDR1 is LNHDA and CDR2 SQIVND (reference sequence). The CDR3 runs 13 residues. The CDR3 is CASRGGSTDTQYF. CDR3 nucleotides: TGTGCCAGCCGAGGCGGGAGCACAGATACGCAGTATTTT.

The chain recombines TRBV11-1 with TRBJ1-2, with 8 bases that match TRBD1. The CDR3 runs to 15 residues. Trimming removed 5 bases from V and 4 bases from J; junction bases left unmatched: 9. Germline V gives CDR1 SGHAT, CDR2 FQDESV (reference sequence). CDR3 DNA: TGTGCCAGCAGCCCCACAGGGGGTTCTGTCTATGGCTACACCTTC. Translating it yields CASSPTGGSVYGYTF.

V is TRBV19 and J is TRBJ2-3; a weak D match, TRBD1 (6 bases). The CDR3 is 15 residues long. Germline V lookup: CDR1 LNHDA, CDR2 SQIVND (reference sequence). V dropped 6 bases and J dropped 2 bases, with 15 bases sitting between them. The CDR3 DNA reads TGTGCCAGTAGGCCCCAGACAGGCTCCACAGATACGCAGTATTTT. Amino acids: CASRPQTGSTDTQYF.

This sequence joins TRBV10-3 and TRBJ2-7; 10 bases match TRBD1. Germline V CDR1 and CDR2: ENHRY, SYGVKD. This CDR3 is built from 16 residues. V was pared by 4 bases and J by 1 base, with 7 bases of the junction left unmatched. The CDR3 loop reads CAISGDRDRGSYEQYF. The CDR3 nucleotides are TGTGCCATCAGTGGGGACCGGGACAGGGGTTCCTACGAGCAGTACTTC.

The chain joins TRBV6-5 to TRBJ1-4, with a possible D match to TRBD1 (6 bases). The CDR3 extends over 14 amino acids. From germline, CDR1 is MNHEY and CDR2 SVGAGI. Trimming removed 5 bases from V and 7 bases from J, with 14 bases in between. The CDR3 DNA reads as TGTGCCAGCAGTAATTCCGGGACAAGTGAAAAACTGTTTTTT. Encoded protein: CASSNSGTSEKLFF.

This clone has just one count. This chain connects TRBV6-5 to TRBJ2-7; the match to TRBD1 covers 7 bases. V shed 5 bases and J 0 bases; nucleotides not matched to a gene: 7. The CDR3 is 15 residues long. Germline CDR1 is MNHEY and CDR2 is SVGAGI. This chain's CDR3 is CASSLTGPSSYEQYF. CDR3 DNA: TGTGCCAGCAGTCTGACAGGGCCCAGCTCCTACGAGCAGTACTTC.

This CDR3 reads CASSRGQVVQPQHF. Here the CDR3 DNA reads TGTGCCAGCAGTCGAGGACAGGTCGTTCAGCCCCAGCATTTT. J is TRBJ1-5 and V is TRBV28; 7 bases are shared with TRBD1. CDR3 length equals 14 residues. Germline assignment: CDR1 MDHEN and CDR2 SYDVKM. V lost 5 bases and J lost 6; bases outside the gene matches: 7. The variable domain in full, completed from reference TRBV28 and TRBJ1-5, reads DVKVTQSSRYLVKRTGEKVFLECVQDMDHENMFWYRQDPGLGLRLIYFSYDVKMKEKGDIPEGYSVSREKKERFSLILESASTNQTSMYLCASSRGQVVQPQHFGDGTRLSIL.

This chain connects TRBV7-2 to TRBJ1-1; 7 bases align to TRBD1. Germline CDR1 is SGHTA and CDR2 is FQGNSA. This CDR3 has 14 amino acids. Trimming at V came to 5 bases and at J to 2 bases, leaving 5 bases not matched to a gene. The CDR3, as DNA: TGTGCCAGCAGCATATGGGACAGAAACACTGAAGCTTTCTTT. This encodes CASSIWDRNTEAFF.

DNA for the CDR3: TGTGCCAGCAGCTTAGTAAGACAGGGGGCTGATGAGCAGTTCTTC. Amino acids: CASSLVRQGADEQFF. This chain links TRBV7-9 with TRBJ2-1, with TRBD1 matching 10 bases. V was clipped by 1 base and J by 8 bases; unmatched bases: 5. This CDR3 comprises 15 residues. Germline CDR1 and CDR2: SEHNR and FQNEAQ (reference sequence).

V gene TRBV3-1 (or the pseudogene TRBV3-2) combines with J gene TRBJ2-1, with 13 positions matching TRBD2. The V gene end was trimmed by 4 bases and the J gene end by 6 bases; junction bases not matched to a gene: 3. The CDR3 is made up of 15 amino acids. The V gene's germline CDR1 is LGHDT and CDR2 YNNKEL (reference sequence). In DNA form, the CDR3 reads TGTGCCAGCAGCCCGGGACTAGCGGGAACCAATGAGCAGTTCTTC. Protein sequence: CASSPGLAGTNEQFF.

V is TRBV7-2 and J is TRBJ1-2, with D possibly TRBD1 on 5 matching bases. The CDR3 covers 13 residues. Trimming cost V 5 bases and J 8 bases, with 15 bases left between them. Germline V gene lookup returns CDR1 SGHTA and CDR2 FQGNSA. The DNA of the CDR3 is TGTGCCAGCAGCGCGGACGGCGCAGGGGGCTACACCTTC. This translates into CASSADGAGGYTF.

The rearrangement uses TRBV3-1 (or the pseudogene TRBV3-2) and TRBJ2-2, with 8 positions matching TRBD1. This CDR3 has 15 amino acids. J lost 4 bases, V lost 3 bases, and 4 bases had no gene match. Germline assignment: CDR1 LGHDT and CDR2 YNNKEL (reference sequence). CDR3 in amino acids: CASSHRQGTTGELFF. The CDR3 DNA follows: TGTGCCAGCAGCCACAGACAGGGGACCACCGGGGAGCTGTTTTTT.

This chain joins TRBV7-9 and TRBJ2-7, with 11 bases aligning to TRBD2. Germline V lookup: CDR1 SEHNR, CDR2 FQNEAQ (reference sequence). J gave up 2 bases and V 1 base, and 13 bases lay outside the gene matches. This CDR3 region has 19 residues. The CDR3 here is CASSLGIAALAGDTYEQYF. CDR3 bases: TGTGCCAGCAGCTTAGGGATAGCCGCACTAGCGGGAGACACCTACGAGCAGTACTTC.

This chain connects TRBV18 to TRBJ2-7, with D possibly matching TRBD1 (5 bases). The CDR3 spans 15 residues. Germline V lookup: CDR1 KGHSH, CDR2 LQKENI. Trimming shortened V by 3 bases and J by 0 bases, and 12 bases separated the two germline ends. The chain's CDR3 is CASSPRTQSSYEQYF. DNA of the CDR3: TGTGCCAGCTCACCCAGGACACAGAGCTCCTACGAGCAGTACTTC.

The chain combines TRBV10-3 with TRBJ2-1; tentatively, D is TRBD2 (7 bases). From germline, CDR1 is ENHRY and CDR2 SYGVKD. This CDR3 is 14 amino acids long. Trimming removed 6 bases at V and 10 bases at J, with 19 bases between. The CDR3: CAISLGGDAREQFF. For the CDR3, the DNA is TGTGCCATCAGCCTAGGGGGGGACGCACGGGAGCAGTTCTTC.

This CDR3 reads CASSPGTGLETQYF. CDR3 coding DNA: TGTGCCAGCAGTCCCGGGACAGGGTTAGAGACCCAGTACTTC. V gene TRBV28 combines with J gene TRBJ2-5; 9 bases fit TRBD1. The CDR3 loop spans 14 amino acids. With V trimmed by 5 bases and J by 4 bases, 5 bases remained unmatched. Germline V CDR1 and CDR2: MDHEN, SYDVKM.

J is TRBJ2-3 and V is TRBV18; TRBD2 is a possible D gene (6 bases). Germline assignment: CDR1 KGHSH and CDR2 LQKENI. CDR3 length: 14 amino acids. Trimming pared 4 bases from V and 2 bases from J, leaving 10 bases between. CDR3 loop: CASSLGGNTDTQYF. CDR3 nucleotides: TGTGCCAGCTCACTGGGCGGGAACACAGATACGCAGTATTTT.